Listed below are T cell receptor beta chains from one sample, sequenced in a study of cytomegalovirus exposure and HLA in healthy donors. Profiled with immunoSEQ multiplex PCR; TCRdb holds only in-frame clones, not every one. The sample contains more than 80,000 clones, 60% to 75% of which appear only once. Input material: PBMCs. Every receptor here comes from a woman aged 70-85 years in good health and CMV-seropositive. Both conserved end residues are part of each CDR3. The D gene is left open where the match is weak. Clone size is shown for a subset of rows, as once, few, many or a class of expanded clone.

d_call clone_size j_call v_call cdr3_aa cdr3_nt
TRBD1 . TRBJ1-6 TRBV11-2 CASSLRQGGSPLHF TGTGCCAGCAGCTTAAGACAGGGGGGTTCACCCCTCCACTTT
TRBD1 . TRBJ1-5 TRBV7-2 CASSRQGAVGNQPQHF TGTGCCAGCAGCAGGCAGGGGGCCGTCGGCAATCAGCCCCAGCATTTT
TRBD2 once TRBJ2-7 TRBV6-1 CASSTGTSGSYEQYF TGTGCCAGCAGTACTGGGACTAGCGGGAGCTACGAGCAGTACTTC
TRBD1 . TRBJ2-5 TRBV7-8 CASSYQGEETQYF TGTGCCAGCAGCTATCAGGGGGAGGAGACCCAGTACTTC
TRBD1 . TRBJ1-6 TRBV5-6 CASSLDRGNNSPLHF TGTGCCAGCAGCTTGGACAGGGGAAATAATTCACCCCTCCACTTT
. . TRBJ1-3 TRBV5-4 CASSVPGPSGNTIYF TGTGCCAGCAGCGTACCTGGCCCCTCTGGAAACACCATATATTTT
. . TRBJ2-7 TRBV28 CASSPRGGGTGKQYF TGTGCCAGCAGTCCCCGGGGAGGGGGGACTGGCAAGCAGTACTTC
. . TRBJ2-7 TRBV5-1 CASSSATGSYEQYF TGCGCCAGCAGCTCTGCTACAGGGTCCTACGAGCAGTACTTC
TRBD2 . TRBJ2-1 TRBV5-1 CASSSSGRGYEQFF TGCGCCAGCAGCTCCAGCGGGAGAGGGTATGAGCAGTTCTTC
TRBD1 . TRBJ2-5 TRBV28 CASSLVTGVMETQYF TGTGCCAGCAGTTTAGTGACAGGGGTGATGGAGACCCAGTACTTC
. . TRBJ1-2 TRBV5-6 CASSLVRENYGYTF TGTGCCAGCAGCTTGGTGCGGGAGAACTATGGCTACACCTTC
TRBD2 . TRBJ2-7 TRBV2 CASMERESHYEQYF TGTGCCAGCATGGAGCGGGAGAGTCACTACGAGCAGTACTTC
. . TRBJ2-3 TRBV9 CASSVALPRTDTQYF TGTGCCAGCAGCGTAGCGCTGCCGAGAACAGATACGCAGTATTTT